One TCR beta chain is described in this entry. The antigen remains unidentified. This entry comes from a study of T cell responses to AZD1222 COVID-19 vaccine. Germline V lookup: CDR1 SGHRS, CDR2 YFSETQ. With 7 bases clipped from V and 7 bases from J, the junction kept 1 base outside the gene matches. This CDR3 region has 11 residues. Points from the study as a whole: Only six people who got AZD1222 tested seropositive at baseline. Repertoire samples came only from after the peak T cell response.

Profiled with immunoSEQ multiplex PCR; TCRdb holds only in-frame clones, not every one. The sample carries 90,000 to 150,000 clones, 70% to 90% recorded once. Material: peripheral blood, obtained on day 0 of AZD1222 vaccination. V gene TRBV5-1 combines with J gene TRBJ1-1; TRBD1 matches at 10 bases. The sequence derives from an adult in good health. In DNA form, the CDR3 reads TGCGCCAGCTGGGACAGGGGTGAAGCTTTCTTT. The encoded protein is CASWDRGEAFF.